This is a list of T cell receptor beta chains from one sample in a study of blood T cell repertoires in COVID-19. The assay was immunoSEQ multiplex PCR, and TCRdb's table has in-frame clones only and misses some. The repertoire consists of a few hundred thousand clones, with around 93% occurring once and the leading ten covering roughly 1.2%. Sequenced: PBMCs or T cells enriched from blood (not recorded which). The receptors derive from a human donor in a cohort exposed to, infected with or recovered from COVID-19 (not recorded which). The donor label of this sample is uncertain. The CDR3 runs from the conserved cysteine through the conserved F or W. D genes are given only for firm matches. The size field is filled for only some rows; it gives once, few, many or a size class.

d_gene | j_gene | v_gene | abundance | CDR3aa | CDR3nt
. | TRBJ1-4 | TRBV27 | . | CASSPFPREKLFF | TGTGCCAGCAGCCCTTTTCCCAGGGAAAAACTGTTTTTT
. | TRBJ1-4 | TRBV4-3 | . | CASSQGPLNEKLFF | TGCGCCAGCAGCCAAGGGCCGCTTAATGAAAAACTGTTTTTT
TRBD1 | TRBJ2-7 | TRBV5-1 | once | CASSSGTGGADEQYF | TGCGCCAGCAGCTCCGGGACAGGGGGTGCGGACGAGCAGTACTTC
TRBD2 | TRBJ2-2 | TRBV9 | . | CASSPIAGGLGGELFF | TGTGCCAGCAGCCCCATAGCGGGGGGGCTTGGCGGGGAGCTGTTTTTT
. | TRBJ2-1 | TRBV9 | . | CASSVGPVQGLYNEQFF | TGTGCCAGCAGCGTAGGCCCCGTGCAGGGTTTATACAATGAGCAGTTCTTC
. | TRBJ2-2 | TRBV4-2 | . | CASSHNTGTGELFF | TGTGCCAGCAGCCATAACACAGGGACCGGGGAGCTGTTTTTT
TRBD2 | TRBJ2-2 | TRBV7-9 | . | CASSFSLTSTAGELFF | TGTGCCAGCAGCTTTTCCCTGACTAGCACAGCCGGGGAGCTGTTTTTT
TRBD1 | TRBJ1-5 | TRBV10-3 | . | CATGTGGPEGPQHF | TGTGCCACGGGGACAGGGGGGCCCGAGGGGCCCCAGCATTTT
TRBD1 | TRBJ1-2 | TRBV27 | . | CASSIGQGYGGYTF | TGTGCCAGCAGTATCGGACAGGGTTATGGTGGCTACACCTTC
. | TRBJ1-3 | TRBV5-1 | . | CASSLAGYGNTIYF | TGCGCCAGCAGCTTGGCCGGTTATGGAAACACCATATATTTT
TRBD1 | TRBJ2-7 | TRBV9 | . | CASSPTGGASYEQYF | TGTGCCAGCAGCCCCACAGGGGGCGCATCCTACGAGCAGTACTTC
. | TRBJ2-2 | TRBV6-6 | . | CASSYSTNPYTGELFF | TGTGCCAGCAGTTACTCTACAAACCCGTACACCGGGGAGCTGTTTTTT
. | TRBJ1-2 | TRBV4-2 | . | CASSQDHWGLGLDGYTF | TGTGCCAGCAGCCAAGATCATTGGGGGCTCGGGCTGGATGGCTACACCTTC
. | TRBJ1-2 | TRBV30 | . | CAWNTNNYGYTF | TGTGCCTGGAACACCAATAACTATGGCTACACCTTC
. | TRBJ1-2 | TRBV5-6 | . | CASSGRGHNYGYTF | TGTGCCAGCAGCGGGCGTGGACACAACTATGGCTACACCTTC
TRBD2 | TRBJ2-3 | TRBV4-2 | . | CASSLSRTSGTDTQYF | TGTGCCAGCAGCCTTTCTCGGACTAGCGGGACAGATACGCAGTATTTT
TRBD1 | TRBJ1-1 | TRBV3-1/TRBV3-2 | . | CASSPWDSPNTEAFF | TGTGCCAGCAGCCCCTGGGACAGCCCGAACACTGAAGCTTTCTTT
TRBD1 | TRBJ1-2 | TRBV7-6 | . | CASTPWTGDYGYTF | TGTGCCAGCACTCCCTGGACAGGGGACTATGGCTACACCTTC
TRBD1 | TRBJ1-1 | TRBV20-1 | . | CSASQGAGVTEAFF | TGCAGTGCTAGTCAGGGGGCGGGGGTCACTGAAGCTTTCTTT
. | TRBJ1-4 | TRBV11-2 | . | CASSPLRQHEKLFF | TGTGCCAGCAGCCCCCTGAGGCAGCATGAAAAACTGTTTTTT
. | TRBJ2-7 | TRBV5-4 | . | CASSLRGGPSYEQYF | TGTGCCAGCAGCCTGCGGGGTGGGCCCTCCTACGAGCAGTACTTC
TRBD1 | TRBJ2-3 | TRBV9 | . | CASSGRDRDSDTQYF | TGTGCCAGCAGCGGCCGAGACAGGGATTCCGATACGCAGTATTTT
TRBD2 | TRBJ2-3 | TRBV18 | once | CASSPGLAAGGTDTQYF | TGTGCCAGCTCACCAGGACTAGCGGCCGGGGGCACAGATACGCAGTATTTT
. | TRBJ1-5 | TRBV7-9 | . | CASSLQGSSNQPQHF | TGTGCCAGCAGCTTACAGGGCTCGAGCAATCAGCCCCAGCATTTT
TRBD1 | TRBJ1-1 | TRBV3-1/TRBV3-2 | . | CASSRSQGARTEAFF | TGTGCCAGCAGCCGGTCACAGGGGGCGCGCACTGAAGCTTTCTTT
. | TRBJ1-3 | TRBV5-1 | . | CASAPDTTGNTIYF | TGCGCCAGCGCGCCGGACACGACTGGAAACACCATATATTTT
. | TRBJ2-5 | TRBV7-3 | . | CASSLTGTTQETQYF | TGTGCCAGCAGCTTAACCGGGACAACACAAGAGACCCAGTACTTC
TRBD2 | TRBJ2-1 | TRBV2 | . | CASLAGGAGYNEQFF | TGTGCCAGCCTAGCGGGGGGGGCTGGCTACAATGAGCAGTTCTTC
. | TRBJ2-6 | TRBV30 | . | CAWGTGANVLTF | TGTGCCTGGGGTACTGGGGCCAACGTCCTGACTTTC
. | TRBJ1-4 | TRBV6-1 | few | CASSEDYGEKLFF | TGTGCCAGCAGTGAAGATTACGGGGAAAAACTGTTTTTT
TRBD2 | TRBJ2-1 | TRBV7-2 | once | CASSSSSGVISSYNEQFF | TGTGCCAGCAGCTCGTCTAGCGGGGTTATCAGCTCCTACAATGAGCAGTTCTTC
. | TRBJ1-2 | TRBV28 | . | CASSLGGGYGYTF | TGTGCCAGCAGTTTAGGAGGAGGTTACGGCTACACCTTC
. | TRBJ2-6 | TRBV4-1 | . | CASSQDGREVLGANVLTF | TGCGCCAGCAGCCAAGATGGCAGGGAAGTGTTAGGGGCCAACGTCCTGACTTTC
. | TRBJ2-7 | TRBV6-5 | . | CASTPGGHHYEQYF | TGTGCCAGCACCCCCGGGGGGCATCACTACGAGCAGTACTTC
TRBD1 | TRBJ1-6 | TRBV11-2 | . | CASSSLGQALDSPLHF | TGTGCCAGCAGCTCCCTGGGACAGGCCTTGGATTCACCCCTCCACTTT
. | TRBJ2-1 | TRBV28 | . | CASTTAGTAYNEQFF | TGTGCCAGCACCACGGCGGGGACAGCTTACAATGAGCAGTTCTTC
. | TRBJ2-7 | TRBV6-5 | . | CASSWTATGGEQYF | TGTGCCAGCAGCTGGACAGCAACGGGGGGAGAGCAGTACTTC
TRBD1 | TRBJ1-3 | TRBV9 | . | CASSPRDSGTLTIYF | TGTGCCAGCAGCCCACGGGACAGCGGTACACTCACCATATATTTT
TRBD2 | TRBJ2-3 | TRBV3-1/TRBV3-2 | . | CASSQTSGGSSGTQYF | TGTGCCAGCAGCCAAACTAGCGGGGGGTCTTCAGGTACGCAGTATTTT
TRBD2 | TRBJ2-1 | TRBV28 | . | CASSRSGGAINEQFF | TGTGCCAGCAGCCGTAGCGGGGGGGCCATAAATGAGCAGTTCTTC
TRBD1 | TRBJ1-1 | TRBV2 | . | CATDREGITEAFF | TGTGCCACCGACAGGGAAGGCATCACTGAAGCTTTCTTT
TRBD1 | TRBJ1-2 | TRBV6-5 | . | CASSPRGKWNGYTF | TGTGCCAGCAGCCCCAGGGGGAAATGGAATGGCTACACCTTC
. | TRBJ1-2 | TRBV3-1/TRBV3-2 | . | CASRSSGSNYGYTF | TGTGCCAGCCGGTCGTCGGGATCCAACTATGGCTACACCTTC
. | TRBJ2-3 | TRBV19 | once | CASSILGSDTQYF | TGTGCCAGTAGTATACTAGGTTCAGATACGCAGTATTTT
TRBD2 | TRBJ2-5 | TRBV5-1 | . | CASSSTSGQETQYF | TGCGCCAGCAGCTCGACTAGCGGACAAGAGACCCAGTACTTC
TRBD1 | TRBJ2-6 | TRBV7-9 | . | CASSTGTGGSGANVLTF | TGTGCCAGCAGCACAGGGACAGGGGGCTCTGGGGCCAACGTCCTGACTTTC
. | TRBJ1-1 | TRBV6-5 | . | CASSVPLKNTEAFF | TGTGCCAGCAGCGTACCACTCAAGAACACTGAAGCTTTCTTT
TRBD1 | TRBJ1-3 | TRBV7-8 | . | CASSLAGTVSGNTIYF | TGTGCCAGCAGCTTAGCCGGGACAGTCTCTGGAAACACCATATATTTT
TRBD2 | TRBJ2-4 | TRBV4-3 | . | CASSQDITLAGALFKYF | TGCGCCAGCAGCCAAGATATTACGCTAGCGGGAGCCCTTTTCAAGTACTTC
. | TRBJ1-3 | TRBV29-1 | . | CSVVRGNTIYF | TGCAGCGTTGTGAGGGGAAACACCATATATTTT
. | TRBJ1-1 | TRBV19 | . | CASSAGYRNTEAFF | TGTGCCAGTAGTGCAGGGTATAGGAACACTGAAGCTTTCTTT
. | TRBJ1-1 | TRBV3-1/TRBV3-2 | . | CASSLTPTYAEAFF | TGTGCCAGCAGCCTGACACCCACATACGCTGAAGCTTTCTTT
. | TRBJ1-1 | TRBV5-5 | . | CASSLTAEAFF | TGTGCCAGCAGCTTGACGGCTGAAGCTTTCTTT
. | TRBJ1-5 | TRBV5-1 | . | CASSFEGDGQPQHF | TGCGCCAGCAGCTTCGAGGGTGACGGTCAGCCCCAGCATTTT
. | TRBJ2-3 | TRBV7-8 | . | CASSSTETDTQYF | TGTGCCAGCAGCTCGACGGAGACAGATACGCAGTATTTT
TRBD1 | TRBJ2-1 | TRBV12-3/TRBV12-4 | . | CASSSGQVDEQFF | TGTGCCAGCAGTTCGGGACAGGTCGATGAGCAGTTCTTC
. | TRBJ2-3 | TRBV30 | . | CAWSPGGRTDTQYF | TGTGCCTGGAGCCCAGGGGGGCGCACAGATACGCAGTATTTT
TRBD1 | TRBJ2-3 | TRBV18 | . | CASSSTGGITDTQYF | TGTGCCAGCTCATCCACAGGGGGCATAACAGATACGCAGTATTTT